These 19 T cell receptor beta chains were all obtained from the same sample, sequenced in a study of cytomegalovirus exposure and HLA in healthy donors. Use of 60 Vbeta and 13 Jbeta primers characterized the PCR. Assay used: immunoSEQ multiplex PCR; TCRdb lists only in-frame clones, some missing. This sample carries 95,000 to 110,000 clones, roughly 79% of them seen once, and the ten largest clones take under 6.5%. The sequenced sample consisted of PBMCs. These receptors all stem from a man between 60 and 75 years old in good health and CMV-seropositive.

This clone has a single count. V usage is TRBV5-1 and J usage is TRBJ2-7; D ambiguous. The CDR3 has 12 amino acids. V was clipped by 6 bases and J by 3 bases, with 10 bases between them. The germline gives CDR1 SGHRS, CDR2 YFSETQ. The CDR3 DNA follows: TGCGCCAGCACCAACTCCTACTACGAGCAGTACTTC. Its translation: CASTNSYYEQYF.

The chain employs TRBV5-1 and TRBJ2-1; D possibly corresponds to TRBD1 (6 bases). CDR3 length: 16 residues. The germline V and J ends were trimmed by 0 bases and 4 bases, with 14 bases remaining between them. In germline, CDR1 is SGHRS, CDR2 YFSETQ. This CDR3 reads CASSLVSGEWYNEQFF. CDR3 DNA sequence: TGCGCCAGCAGCTTGGTCTCAGGGGAGTGGTACAATGAGCAGTTCTTC.

This clone was observed a handful of times. This chain connects TRBV7-2 to TRBJ1-1; a possible D gene is TRBD1 (6 bases). The germline gives CDR1 SGHTA, CDR2 FQGNSA. V was clipped by 3 bases and J by 4 bases, with 12 bases between them. The length of the CDR3 is 14 residues. The CDR3 nucleotides read TGTGCCAGCAGCTTTAACAGGGCGGTCACTGAAGCTTTCTTT. This translates into CASSFNRAVTEAFF.

V gene TRBV7-9 combines with J gene TRBJ2-3; D is unresolved. The CDR3 spans 16 residues. Germline lookup yields CDR1 SEHNR and CDR2 FQNEAQ (reference sequence). The germline V and J ends were trimmed by 1 base and 4 bases, with 15 bases remaining between them. CDR3 sequence reads: CASSLGPLEIADTQYF. The CDR3 DNA follows: TGTGCCAGCAGCTTAGGGCCCCTCGAAATCGCAGATACGCAGTATTTT.

The chain links TRBV5-1 to TRBJ2-1; maybe TRBD1 (5 bases). The CDR3 has 12 residues. Germline CDR1 reads SGHRS; CDR2 reads YFSETQ. Deletions cut 3 bases from V and 6 bases from J, with 7 bases between. CDR3 protein: CASSWGTNEQFF. CDR3 bases: TGCGCCAGCAGCTGGGGCACCAATGAGCAGTTCTTC.

This chain joins TRBV2 and TRBJ1-1; no clear D gene. The germline gives CDR1 SNHLY, CDR2 FYNNEI. V was clipped by 7 bases and J by 2 bases, with 14 bases between them. This CDR3 is 14 amino acids long. CDR3 nucleotide sequence: TGTGCCAGCAACTTAGGGAGCGCAAACACTGAAGCTTTCTTT. Residues: CASNLGSANTEAFF.

The chain links TRBV30 to TRBJ2-1; no reliable D call. Trimming removed 1 base at V and 5 bases at J, with 18 bases between. The germline V gene encodes CDR1 GTSNPN and CDR2 SVGIG (reference sequence). This CDR3 spans 16 amino acids. CDR3 loop: CAWSAPASATHNEQFF. CDR3 coding DNA: TGTGCCTGGAGTGCCCCCGCCAGCGCCACCCACAATGAGCAGTTCTTC.

This clone was seen repeatedly, ten times or more. This chain uses TRBV6-5 with TRBJ1-3; 7 bases align to TRBD1. The CDR3 totals 16 residues. Germline CDR1 is MNHEY and CDR2 is SVGAGI. V was pared by 0 bases and J by 3 bases, with 5 bases of the junction left unmatched. CDR3 nucleotides: TGTGCCAGCAGTTACTCGAGAAGGGGGCTTGGAAACACCATATATTTT. It translates to CASSYSRRGLGNTIYF.

The DNA of the CDR3 is TGTGCCAGCAGCGCAAACCCCGGGACAGGCTCCTACGAGCAGTACTTC. It is translated as CASSANPGTGSYEQYF. V gene TRBV7-2 combines with J gene TRBJ2-7, with 8 bases lining up with TRBD1. CDR1 is SGHTA, CDR2 FQGNSA, per germline. Trimming at V came to 5 bases and at J to 0 bases, leaving 9 bases not matched to a gene. The CDR3 has 16 amino acids.

V and J are TRBV27 and TRBJ2-7; possible D gene TRBD2, 6 bases. This CDR3 spans 16 amino acids. CDR1 is MNHEY, CDR2 SMNVEV, per germline (reference sequence). Trimming removed 6 bases at V and 4 bases at J, with 22 bases between. CDR3 in amino acids: CASRDPSGFGQYEQYF. The CDR3 DNA is TGTGCCAGCAGGGACCCAAGCGGGTTTGGACAATACGAGCAGTACTTC.

This clone occurred a few times. This sequence joins TRBV20-1 and TRBJ1-1; no clear D gene. V lost 6 bases and J 8 bases, leaving 10 bases between the germline ends. The germline CDR1 and CDR2 sequences are DFQATT and SNEGSKA (reference sequence). This CDR3 contains 10 residues. This chain's CDR3 is CSAVDSEAFF. DNA of the CDR3: TGCAGTGCAGTGGACTCCGAAGCTTTCTTT.

This clone was found many times. The chain links TRBV9 to TRBJ2-3; D ambiguous. CDR1 is SGDLS and CDR2 is YYNGEE in the germline V gene. Trimming stripped 6 bases from V and 1 base from J, with 12 bases between. The CDR3 consists of 14 residues. The CDR3 DNA follows: TGTGCCAGCACTCCCTGGGCTGGCACAGATACGCAGTATTTT. This encodes CASTPWAGTDTQYF.

The chain is built from TRBV7-6 and TRBJ2-2; 7 nucleotides align to TRBD1. CDR1 SGHVS and CDR2 FNYEAQ come from the germline V gene. V was pared by 5 bases and J by 2 bases, with 5 bases of the junction left unmatched. This CDR3 contains 15 residues. CDR3 sequence: CASSPTGANTGELFF. The CDR3 DNA reads as TGTGCCAGCAGCCCCACAGGGGCAAACACCGGGGAGCTGTTTTTT.

This clone was seen a single time. V usage is TRBV18 and J usage is TRBJ1-1; D gene uncertain. V was clipped by 3 bases and J by 0 bases, with 8 bases between them. The germline gives CDR1 KGHSH, CDR2 LQKENI. CDR3 length: 14 amino acids. The CDR3 loop is CASSPSNMNTEAFF. The CDR3 DNA reads TGTGCCAGCTCACCGTCGAACATGAACACTGAAGCTTTCTTT.

The V gene is TRBV19, the J gene TRBJ1-5; 12 bases are shared with TRBD1. Germline V gene data show CDR1 as LNHDA and CDR2 as SQIVND (reference sequence). Germline trimming cut 9 bases from V and 7 bases from J; bases unmatched to any gene: 10. The CDR3 covers 15 residues. CDR3 region: CASRPGQGAKQPQHF. Written as DNA, the CDR3 is TGTGCCAGCAGACCGGGACAGGGGGCAAAACAGCCCCAGCATTTT.

The chain uses TRBV6-6 and TRBJ1-2; 9 nucleotides match TRBD1. CDR1 and CDR2 from the germline V gene are MNHNY and SVGAGI (reference sequence). The CDR3 loop spans 14 amino acids. V was pared by 5 bases and J by 7 bases, with 8 bases of the junction left unmatched. CDR3 DNA sequence: TGTGCCAGCAGTCGGAGACAGGGGGGGGGTGGCTACACCTTC. Translating gives CASSRRQGGGGYTF.

The chain has TRBV10-3 and TRBJ2-7; no definite D call. The CDR3 loop spans 14 amino acids. V lost 11 bases, J lost 1 base, and 18 bases lay in between. Germline loops: CDR1 ENHRY, CDR2 SYGVKD. Here the CDR3 DNA reads TGTGCCGTAGCCCGCACGGATAGATCCTACGAGCAGTACTTC. Its translation: CAVARTDRSYEQYF.

V is TRBV5-1 and J is TRBJ2-1, with a tentative D call TRBD1 (5 bases). CDR3 length: 14 amino acids. The ends were cut back, 3 bases at V and 0 bases at J, with 7 bases in the middle. Germline values: CDR1 SGHRS, CDR2 YFSETQ. The CDR3 DNA reads TGCGCCAGCAGCTACGACAGCTCCTACAATGAGCAGTTCTTC. The encoded protein is CASSYDSSYNEQFF.

V usage is TRBV11-2 and J usage is TRBJ2-1; D gene unclear. The V gene's germline CDR1 is SGHAT and CDR2 FQNNGV. The V gene lost 6 bases and the J gene lost 4 bases, with 16 bases spanning the gap. There are 15 residues in the CDR3. The CDR3: CASRSWSRRYNEQFF. The CDR3 DNA reads as TGTGCCAGCAGGTCTTGGTCTAGGCGATACAATGAGCAGTTCTTC.